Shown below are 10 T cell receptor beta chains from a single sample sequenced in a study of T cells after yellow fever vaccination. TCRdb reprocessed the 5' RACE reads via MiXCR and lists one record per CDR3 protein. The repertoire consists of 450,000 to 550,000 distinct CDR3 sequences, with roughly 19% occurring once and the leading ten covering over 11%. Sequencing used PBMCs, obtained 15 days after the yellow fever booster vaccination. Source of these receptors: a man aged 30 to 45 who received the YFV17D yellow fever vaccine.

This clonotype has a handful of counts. The CDR3 sequence is CASSLTPLAGGTNEQFF. For the CDR3, the DNA is TGTGCCAGCAGCTTAACCCCTCTAGCGGGAGGGACCAATGAGCAGTTCTTC. The chain is built from TRBV11-2 and TRBJ2-1; TRBD2 aligns across 12 bases. This CDR3 is 17 amino acids long. V lost 2 bases and J lost 6; bases outside the gene matches: 8. Germline loops: CDR1 SGHAT, CDR2 FQNNGV.

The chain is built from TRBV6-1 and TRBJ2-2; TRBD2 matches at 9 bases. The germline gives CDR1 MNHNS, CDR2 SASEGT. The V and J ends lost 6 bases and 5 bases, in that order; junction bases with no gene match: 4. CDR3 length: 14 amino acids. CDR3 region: CASRTSGRTGELFF. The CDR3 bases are TGTGCCAGCAGAACTAGCGGGCGTACCGGGGAGCTGTTTTTT.

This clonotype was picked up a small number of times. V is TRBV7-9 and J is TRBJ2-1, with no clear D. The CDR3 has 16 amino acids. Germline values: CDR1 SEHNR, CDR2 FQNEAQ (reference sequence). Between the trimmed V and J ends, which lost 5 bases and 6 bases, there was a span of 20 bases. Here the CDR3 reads CASSPIRHPLGNEQFF. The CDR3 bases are TGTGCCAGCAGCCCGATTCGACACCCCCTGGGCAATGAGCAGTTCTTC.

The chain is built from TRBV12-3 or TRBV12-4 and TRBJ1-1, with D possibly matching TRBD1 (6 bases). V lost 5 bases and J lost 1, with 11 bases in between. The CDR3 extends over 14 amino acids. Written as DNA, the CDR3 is TGTGCCAGCAGTAAACAGGGCCCGAACACTGAAGCTTTCTTT. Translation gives CASSKQGPNTEAFF.

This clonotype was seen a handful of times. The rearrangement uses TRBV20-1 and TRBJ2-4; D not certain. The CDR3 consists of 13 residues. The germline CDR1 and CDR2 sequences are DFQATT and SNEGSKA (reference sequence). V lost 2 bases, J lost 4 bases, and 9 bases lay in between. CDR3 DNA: TGCAGTGCTAGAACTCTAAAGAAAAACATTCAGTACTTC. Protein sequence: CSARTLKKNIQYF.

The DNA for the CDR3 is TGCAGTGCTATTCCGCTACAGGGGACGGGGAACACTGAAGCTTTCTTT. This gives the protein CSAIPLQGTGNTEAFF. The genes are TRBV20-1 and TRBJ1-1; 7 bases align to TRBD1. Per germline, CDR1 DFQATT and CDR2 SNEGSKA (reference sequence). The CDR3 covers 16 residues. V lost 4 bases to trimming and J lost 1 base; unmatched junction nucleotides: 12.

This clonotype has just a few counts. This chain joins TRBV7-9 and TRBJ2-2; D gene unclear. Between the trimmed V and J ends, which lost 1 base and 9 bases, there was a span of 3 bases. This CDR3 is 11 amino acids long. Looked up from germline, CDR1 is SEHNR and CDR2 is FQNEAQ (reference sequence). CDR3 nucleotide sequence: TGTGCCAGCAGCTTAGATCGGGAGCTGTTTTTT. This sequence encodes CASSLDRELFF.

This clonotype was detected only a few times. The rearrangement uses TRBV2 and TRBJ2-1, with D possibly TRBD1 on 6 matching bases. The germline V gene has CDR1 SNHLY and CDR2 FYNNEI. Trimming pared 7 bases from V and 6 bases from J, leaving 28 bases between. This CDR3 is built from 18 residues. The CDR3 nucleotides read TGTGCCAGCAACCCCCCCCTTGGCCAGGGGCCAGAGGGCAATGAGCAGTTCTTC. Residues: CASNPPLGQGPEGNEQFF.

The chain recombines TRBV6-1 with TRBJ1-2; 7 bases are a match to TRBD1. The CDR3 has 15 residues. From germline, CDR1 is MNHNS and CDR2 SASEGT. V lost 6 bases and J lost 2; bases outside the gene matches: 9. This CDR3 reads CASREGQTWNYGYTF. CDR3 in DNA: TGTGCCAGCAGAGAGGGACAGACTTGGAACTATGGCTACACCTTC.

CDR3 loop: CSARIPSRGLAFIEQFF. CDR3 coding DNA: TGCAGTGCTAGAATCCCCTCCCGGGGACTAGCGTTCATTGAGCAGTTCTTC. The chain carries TRBV20-1 and TRBJ2-1; TRBD2 agrees at 10 bases. CDR3 length: 17 amino acids. J gave up 9 bases and V 2 bases, and 16 bases lay outside the gene matches. Germline V gene lookup returns CDR1 DFQATT and CDR2 SNEGSKA (reference sequence).